Listed below are T cell receptor beta chains from one sample, sequenced in a study of blood T cell repertoires in COVID-19. Here immunoSEQ multiplex PCR was the method, and the copy in TCRdb shows in-frame clones only, minus some. The repertoire includes about 180,000 clones, roughly 83% of them detected once, and over 7.5% sits in the top ten. Sequencing input: PBMCs or T cells enriched from blood (not recorded which). The source of these receptors is a woman in her twenties or thirties who had recovered from COVID-19. The CDR3 runs from the conserved cysteine through the conserved F or W. Fields, in order: CDR3 DNA, CDR3 protein, V gene, J gene, clone size, D gene. The D gene is left open where the match is weak. Only part of the rows carry a size: once, few, many, or a class if the clone is expanded.

CDR3nt: TGTGCCAGTAGTATAGATCCGGGTTCGGAAGAGCAGTACTTC; CDR3aa: CASSIDPGSEEQYF; v_gene: TRBV19; j_gene: TRBJ2-7; abundance: NA; d_gene: NA
CDR3nt: TGTGCCAGCAGCTTATACTCCACAGATACGCAGTATTTT; CDR3aa: CASSLYSTDTQYF; v_gene: TRBV7-2; j_gene: TRBJ2-3; abundance: NA; d_gene: NA
CDR3nt: TGTGCCAGCAGTTTCCAGGGCCGTTCCGAAGCTTTCTTT; CDR3aa: CASSFQGRSEAFF; v_gene: TRBV12-3/TRBV12-4; j_gene: TRBJ1-1; abundance: NA; d_gene: NA
CDR3nt: TGTGCCACCAGCAGATACGGAGGGTCCTACGAGCAGTACTTC; CDR3aa: CATSRYGGSYEQYF; v_gene: TRBV15; j_gene: TRBJ2-7; abundance: NA; d_gene: NA
CDR3nt: TGTGCCAGCAGCCCAGGGGGACAGGGAGGAGAGACCCAGTACTTC; CDR3aa: CASSPGGQGGETQYF; v_gene: TRBV3-1/TRBV3-2; j_gene: TRBJ2-5; abundance: NA; d_gene: TRBD1
CDR3nt: TGTGCCACCAGCAGAGATGGGGGCAGGGATCAGCCCCAGCATTTT; CDR3aa: CATSRDGGRDQPQHF; v_gene: TRBV15; j_gene: TRBJ1-5; abundance: NA; d_gene: NA
CDR3nt: TGTGCCACCTCGCGGGGTGGTAGTCCAATCCAAGAGACCCAGTACTTC; CDR3aa: CATSRGGSPIQETQYF; v_gene: TRBV11-1; j_gene: TRBJ2-5; abundance: NA; d_gene: NA
CDR3nt: TGTGCCAGCAGCTTAGCGGGACTAGCGGTCGGAAACGAGCAGTACTTC; CDR3aa: CASSLAGLAVGNEQYF; v_gene: TRBV11-1; j_gene: TRBJ2-7; abundance: NA; d_gene: TRBD2
CDR3nt: TGTGCCAGCATCCAGGGACAGATGAACACTGAAGCTTTCTTT; CDR3aa: CASIQGQMNTEAFF; v_gene: TRBV6-5; j_gene: TRBJ1-1; abundance: NA; d_gene: TRBD1
CDR3nt: TGCAGCGTTGCCGGGGGAATTATCGGGGAGCTGTTTTTT; CDR3aa: CSVAGGIIGELFF; v_gene: TRBV29-1; j_gene: TRBJ2-2; abundance: NA; d_gene: NA
CDR3nt: TGTGCCAGCAGCCTCCCTTCTAGCTGGGGTAATGAGCAGTTCTTC; CDR3aa: CASSLPSSWGNEQFF; v_gene: TRBV3-1/TRBV3-2; j_gene: TRBJ2-1; abundance: NA; d_gene: NA
CDR3nt: TGTGCCAGCAGCTTAGCGCGGACAGGGGCTCCATCACCCCTCCACTTT; CDR3aa: CASSLARTGAPSPLHF; v_gene: TRBV11-1; j_gene: TRBJ1-6; abundance: NA; d_gene: TRBD1
CDR3nt: TGTGCCAGCAGCTTAGTGTCCTCCGGGGACAATCAGCCCCAGCATTTT; CDR3aa: CASSLVSSGDNQPQHF; v_gene: TRBV7-9; j_gene: TRBJ1-5; abundance: NA; d_gene: NA
CDR3nt: TGTGCCAGCAGTCAGGCTGGGACAGGGGTCAGCGAGCAGTACTTC; CDR3aa: CASSQAGTGVSEQYF; v_gene: TRBV28; j_gene: TRBJ2-7; abundance: once; d_gene: TRBD1
CDR3nt: TGTGGGAGCGGCCGGCGAGACACCGGGGAGCTGTTTTTT; CDR3aa: CGSGRRDTGELFF; v_gene: TRBV28; j_gene: TRBJ2-2; abundance: NA; d_gene: NA
CDR3nt: TGCGCCAGCAGCACACTAGCGGGGGTACCAGATACGCAGTATTTT; CDR3aa: CASSTLAGVPDTQYF; v_gene: TRBV5-1; j_gene: TRBJ2-3; abundance: NA; d_gene: TRBD2
CDR3nt: TGTGCCAGCAGTATGGGACTAGCGGGAGGAGTCCCGGTCTTC; CDR3aa: CASSMGLAGGVPVF; v_gene: TRBV2; j_gene: TRBJ2-1; abundance: NA; d_gene: TRBD2
CDR3nt: TGTGCCAGCAGTCCCGGGGGTGGGCCCGGACCCTCTTACGAGCAGTACTTC; CDR3aa: CASSPGGGPGPSYEQYF; v_gene: TRBV28; j_gene: TRBJ2-7; abundance: NA; d_gene: NA
CDR3nt: TGTGCCAGCAGTTTACCCGGGACAGCGGATGTTACCGGGGAGCTGTTTTTT; CDR3aa: CASSLPGTADVTGELFF; v_gene: TRBV28; j_gene: TRBJ2-2; abundance: NA; d_gene: TRBD1
CDR3nt: TGCGCCAGCAGCCCGGGGGGACTAGCGAGCAATGAGCAGTTCTTC; CDR3aa: CASSPGGLASNEQFF; v_gene: TRBV5-1; j_gene: TRBJ2-1; abundance: NA; d_gene: TRBD2
CDR3nt: TGTGCCAGCAGTTTAGGACTAGCGGGGGCTGCAGATACGCAGTATTTT; CDR3aa: CASSLGLAGAADTQYF; v_gene: TRBV28; j_gene: TRBJ2-3; abundance: NA; d_gene: TRBD2
CDR3nt: TGTGCCAGCAGCCTTGACAGGGGAGGAAATGGCTACACCTTC; CDR3aa: CASSLDRGGNGYTF; v_gene: TRBV6-2/TRBV6-3; j_gene: TRBJ1-2; abundance: NA; d_gene: TRBD1
CDR3nt: TGTGCCAGCAGTTTCACAGGGGGCGTAGGAGAGACCCAGTACTTC; CDR3aa: CASSFTGGVGETQYF; v_gene: TRBV6-5; j_gene: TRBJ2-5; abundance: NA; d_gene: TRBD1
CDR3nt: TGTGCCAGCACCTTAAGTGGGACACCTAATGAAAAACTGTTTTTT; CDR3aa: CASTLSGTPNEKLFF; v_gene: TRBV6-5; j_gene: TRBJ1-4; abundance: large; d_gene: NA
CDR3nt: TGCGCCAGCAATGAGGGGGCGCGTACAGATACGCAGTATTTT; CDR3aa: CASNEGARTDTQYF; v_gene: TRBV5-1; j_gene: TRBJ2-3; abundance: once; d_gene: TRBD1
CDR3nt: TGCGCCAGCAGCGGTACCGGGACTAGCCTATACAATGAGCAGTTCTTC; CDR3aa: CASSGTGTSLYNEQFF; v_gene: TRBV5-1; j_gene: TRBJ2-1; abundance: once; d_gene: TRBD2
CDR3nt: TGTGCCAGCAGCGCCAGGGCTAGGAACACCGGGGAGCTGTTTTTT; CDR3aa: CASSARARNTGELFF; v_gene: TRBV2; j_gene: TRBJ2-2; abundance: NA; d_gene: NA
CDR3nt: TGTGCCAGCAGCCAATTCGGCGGGAGGGAGGGAGCCGGGGAGCTGTTTTTT; CDR3aa: CASSQFGGREGAGELFF; v_gene: TRBV3-1/TRBV3-2; j_gene: TRBJ2-2; abundance: NA; d_gene: TRBD2
CDR3nt: TGCGCCAGCAGCTTGCTAGCGGGAGGGAGCTCCTACGAGCAGTACTTC; CDR3aa: CASSLLAGGSSYEQYF; v_gene: TRBV5-1; j_gene: TRBJ2-7; abundance: NA; d_gene: TRBD2
CDR3nt: TGCGCCAGCAGTCGCCATAAGACAGGGACAAGCTCCTACGAGCAGTACTTC; CDR3aa: CASSRHKTGTSSYEQYF; v_gene: TRBV23-1; j_gene: TRBJ2-7; abundance: NA; d_gene: TRBD1
CDR3nt: TGTGCCAGCAGCTCACGGACAGGGGGGAACACCGGGGAGCTGTTTTTT; CDR3aa: CASSSRTGGNTGELFF; v_gene: TRBV7-9; j_gene: TRBJ2-2; abundance: NA; d_gene: TRBD1
CDR3nt: TGTGCCATCAAGAAAACGGTAGCGGGACAGGGCAACAATGAGCAGTTCTTC; CDR3aa: CAIKKTVAGQGNNEQFF; v_gene: TRBV10-3; j_gene: TRBJ2-1; abundance: NA; d_gene: NA
CDR3nt: TGCGCCAGCAGCCACCCCCAGGGGGGCCAGTACTTC; CDR3aa: CASSHPQGGQYF; v_gene: TRBV4-1; j_gene: TRBJ2-5; abundance: once; d_gene: NA
CDR3nt: TGTGCCAGCAGCCCTCTTTTAGCCAACAATGAGCAGTTCTTC; CDR3aa: CASSPLLANNEQFF; v_gene: TRBV5-5; j_gene: TRBJ2-1; abundance: NA; d_gene: NA
CDR3nt: TGTGCCAGCAACCGGCTAGCGGGGACCGGGGAGCTGTTTTTT; CDR3aa: CASNRLAGTGELFF; v_gene: TRBV2; j_gene: TRBJ2-2; abundance: NA; d_gene: TRBD2
CDR3nt: TGCGCCAGCAGCTTGGGGCAGGGGCCCAACACTGAAGCTTTCTTT; CDR3aa: CASSLGQGPNTEAFF; v_gene: TRBV5-1; j_gene: TRBJ1-1; abundance: NA; d_gene: NA
CDR3nt: TGCGCCAGCAGCCCCGAGCCCTACCGCACAGATACGCAGTATTTT; CDR3aa: CASSPEPYRTDTQYF; v_gene: TRBV5-1; j_gene: TRBJ2-3; abundance: NA; d_gene: NA
CDR3nt: TGTGCCAGCAGCTACGGGAATAGCGCGATAAATGAGCAGTTCTTC; CDR3aa: CASSYGNSAINEQFF; v_gene: TRBV7-7; j_gene: TRBJ2-1; abundance: NA; d_gene: NA
CDR3nt: TGTGCCACCAGTGGCACCAATAGAGCTCAGCCCCAGCATTTT; CDR3aa: CATSGTNRAQPQHF; v_gene: TRBV24-1; j_gene: TRBJ1-5; abundance: NA; d_gene: NA
CDR3nt: TGTGCCAGCAGTCGACAGAATGCAGTGGAGACCCAGTACTTC; CDR3aa: CASSRQNAVETQYF; v_gene: TRBV28; j_gene: TRBJ2-5; abundance: NA; d_gene: NA
CDR3nt: TGTGCCAGCAGTCCTCCTCGACTAGACCTCTCAGATACGCAGTATTTT; CDR3aa: CASSPPRLDLSDTQYF; v_gene: TRBV28; j_gene: TRBJ2-3; abundance: NA; d_gene: NA
CDR3nt: TGTGCCAGCAGTTTAACCCCAGGGGCCGTTTCACCCCTCCACTTT; CDR3aa: CASSLTPGAVSPLHF; v_gene: TRBV27; j_gene: TRBJ1-6; abundance: NA; d_gene: NA
CDR3nt: TGTGCCAGCAGCTCCTCCCAGGGGGGAACTAATGAAAAACTGTTTTTT; CDR3aa: CASSSSQGGTNEKLFF; v_gene: TRBV13; j_gene: TRBJ1-4; abundance: few; d_gene: TRBD1